This entry is about one T cell receptor beta chain. Its antigen has not been determined. No much larger clone exists at a distance of one base, and base qualities are not known. Peripheral blood CD8+ and CD4+ T cells from healthy donors, Susac syndrome patients and multiple sclerosis patients were profiled by high-throughput TCR beta sequencing. Recently defined diagnostic criteria for definite or probable disease were met by the Susac syndrome patients. Bulk CD8+ and CD4+ T cells were purified by magnetic negative isolation, while CD8+ TEMRA cells were enriched using FACS. Blood was collected in EDTA tubes and processed within 24 hours, with PBMCs isolated through density gradient centrifugation. PBMCs intended for TCR sequencing were frozen in liquid nitrogen and were later thawed in a 37 degrees C water bath. The sorted or isolated CD4+, CD8+ and CD8+ TEMRA cells had a purity of 90% or higher.

RNA was extracted using the RNeasy kit, and roughly 0.5 to 1 microgram was reverse transcribed with random hexamers. TCR beta CDR3 regions were amplified with the immunoSEQ multiplex PCR assay covering 54 Vbeta and 13 Jbeta segments. Bias from PCR amplification was corrected by using a synthetic template baseline for primer optimization and for computational correction. The authors processed their data as follows. Reads were annotated to V, D and J genes according to IMGT and were analyzed with immunoSEQ Analyzer, with only productive sequences retained. To calculate clonality, Shannon entropy was normalized by log2 of the number of productive unique sequences and then subtracted from one. For each patient and control, public and private clones were evaluated within the 100 most prevalent clones. A clone was defined as Susac-specific if it was absent from the healthy and MS cohorts, from 950 to 1,300 published viral clones and from other ImmuneACCESS disease sequences. TCRdb trimmed the raw reads at Q25, called clones with MiXCR and kept productive beta chains. Each entry is one CDR3 protein sequence, shown with its most common DNA and genes. TCRdb's processing, not the study's, gives the V and J calls here. The sample has about 90,000 distinct CDR3 sequences on record, roughly 96% of them singletons. 0.62% of the sample rests with the top ten.

Counted from cysteine to phenylalanine, this CDR3 has 15 amino acids. Only CDR3 DNA is held: 45 bases, read in frame from base 1. Relative to germline, V is 2 bases shorter and J is 5 bases shorter, with 13 bases between their ends. CDR1 and CDR2 (SGHTA, FQGNSA) derive from the germline V gene. These data belong to a study of CD8 T cells in Susac syndrome (dated by TCRdb to between 2018 and 2021). About the study as a whole: Of the Susac syndrome patients who were sequenced, roughly 6 had clinically active disease and about 8 were in clinical remission. Whether CD8+ T cell activation and differentiation in Susac syndrome was antigen driven was tested using repertoire sequencing. Susac syndrome patients were therapy-naive, on corticosteroids (some also receiving IVIg), or on IVIg alone at blood withdrawal. Clonality of the CD8+ T cell repertoire was compared between about a dozen healthy donors, roughly 14 Susac syndrome patients and 15 or so multiple sclerosis patients.

Findings and caveats that apply to the study as a whole: The number of individuals in the TCR sequencing and HLA analysis was recognized as being relatively small. Clonal expansion was observed in Susac syndrome CD8+ repertoires, with the highest expansion in CD8+ TEMRA cells and greater expansion in clinically active than in remitting patients. Looking at Susac-specific public clones, the researchers identified 15 to 20 in the total CD8+ repertoire and five or six in the CD8+ TEMRA repertoire.

The receptor chain draws on TRBV7-2 and TRBJ1-5; the D segment could be TRBD1, given 6 matching bases. This receptor was obtained from a human donor with Susac syndrome. The sample consisted of CD8+ T cells from PBMCs. The CDR3 region: CASSLQGTPDQPQHF. The bases read TGTGCCAGCAGCTTACAGGGGACCCCCGATCAGCCCCAGCATTTT.